The 29 T cell receptor beta chains below come from one sample, sequenced in a study of breast tumors, draining lymph nodes, adjacent tissues. TCRdb re-derived calls from the multiplex PCR reads in MiXCR, one entry per CDR3 protein. This table holds around 150,000 distinct CDR3 sequences, about 20% found once. Samples came from axillary lymph nodes draining the breast cancer. The sample consisted of axillary lymph node tissue. The source is a female donor with breast cancer. Some clones in this sample may be carry-over from other donors' samples.

This clonotype was counted at least ten times. This chain uses TRBV12-3 or TRBV12-4 with TRBJ2-7, with 10 bases aligning to TRBD2. J gave up 1 base and V 3 bases, and 12 bases lay outside the gene matches. CDR3 length: 18 amino acids. The CDR3: CASSFSARGLANSYEQYF. The CDR3 bases are TGTGCCAGCAGTTTTTCGGCCAGGGGACTAGCGAATTCCTACGAGCAGTACTTC.

There are a few counts of this clonotype. The chain links TRBV12-3 or TRBV12-4 to TRBJ2-2; D gene ambiguous. The V end lost 3 bases, the J end lost 11 bases, and 10 bases lay between the germline ends. The CDR3 contains 12 residues. The CDR3 DNA sequence: TGTGCCAGCAGTTTGGAGCAGGCCGAGCTGTTTTTT. It yields the protein CASSLEQAELFF.

The chain combines TRBV3-1 with TRBJ1-4; no reliable D call. This CDR3 has 12 amino acids. Trimming removed 3 bases from V and 8 bases from J, with 7 bases in between. In germline, CDR1 is LGHDT, CDR2 YNNKEL (reference sequence). The CDR3 loop is CASSQPREKLFF. In DNA form, the CDR3 reads TGTGCCAGCAGCCAGCCCAGGGAAAAACTGTTTTTT.

This clonotype was detected many times. The rearrangement uses TRBV12-3 or TRBV12-4 and TRBJ2-3; possibly TRBD2 for D (6 bases). Trimming removed 6 bases from V and 0 bases from J, with 13 bases in between. The CDR3 covers 15 residues. The chain's CDR3 is CASRKLAASTDTQYF. The CDR3 DNA follows: TGTGCCAGCAGGAAACTAGCAGCTAGCACAGATACGCAGTATTTT.

There are a few counts of this clonotype. V and J are TRBV30 and TRBJ1-2; no clear D gene. CDR1 and CDR2 from the germline V gene are GTSNPN and SVGIG (reference sequence). This CDR3 is 12 amino acids long. V dropped 5 bases and J dropped 0 bases, with 7 bases sitting between them. CDR3 sequence: CAWDRTNYGYTF. The CDR3 DNA reads as TGTGCCTGGGACCGCACTAACTATGGCTACACCTTC.

The V gene is TRBV2, the J gene TRBJ2-2; D is ambiguous. Trimming stripped 2 bases from V and 10 bases from J, with 8 bases between. This CDR3 has 12 amino acids. From germline, CDR1 is SNHLY and CDR2 FYNNEI. The CDR3 coding sequence is TGTGCCAGCAGTGAAAAGGGCGCGGAGCTGTTTTTT. Translated: CASSEKGAELFF.

This clonotype was detected many times. The genes are TRBV7-9 and TRBJ2-2; no firm D call. This CDR3 contains 15 residues. Trimming took off 1 base at V and 1 base at J, with 7 bases between the two ends. Germline CDR1 reads SEHNR; CDR2 reads FQNEAQ (reference sequence). The CDR3 nucleotides are TGTGCCAGCAGCTTAGGACAAATGAACACCGGGGAGCTGTTTTTT. Translation: CASSLGQMNTGELFF.

This clonotype was counted many times. The rearrangement links TRBV10-3 to TRBJ1-5; no clear D. The V end lost 4 bases, the J end lost 4 bases, and 23 bases lay between the germline ends. Germline loops: CDR1 ENHRY, CDR2 SYGVKD. This CDR3 spans 18 amino acids. The CDR3: CAISARRNGSMFNQPQHF. DNA for the CDR3: TGTGCCATCAGTGCCCGGAGGAACGGGTCGATGTTTAATCAGCCCCAGCATTTT.

This rearrangement joins TRBV19 to TRBJ1-4; 9 bases fit TRBD1. Trimming at V came to 5 bases and at J to 6 bases, leaving 7 bases not matched to a gene. The CDR3 has 15 amino acids. CDR1 and CDR2 from the germline V gene are LNHDA and SQIVND (reference sequence). The chain's CDR3 is CASSGPGQGYEKLFF. The CDR3, as DNA: TGTGCCAGTAGTGGCCCGGGACAGGGATATGAAAAACTGTTTTTT.

This clonotype was observed a handful of times. The CDR3 spells CSVAASGSSDTQYF. The CDR3 DNA reads as TGCAGCGTCGCGGCTAGCGGGAGCAGCGATACGCAGTATTTT. J is TRBJ2-3 and V is TRBV29-1; 10 bases are a match to TRBD2. CDR3 size: 14 residues. The ends lost 6 bases at V and 6 bases at J; junction bases unmatched: 9. Germline V gene sequence: CDR1 SQVTM, CDR2 ANQGSEA.

This clonotype has ten or more counts. The rearrangement uses TRBV19 and TRBJ2-5; 7 bases match TRBD1. This CDR3 has 14 amino acids. Trimming cost V 5 bases and J 2 bases; bases outside gene matches: 5. Germline values: CDR1 LNHDA, CDR2 SQIVND (reference sequence). The CDR3 spells CASSGQDRQETQYF. DNA of the CDR3: TGTGCCAGTAGTGGACAGGACAGACAAGAGACCCAGTACTTC. The whole variable domain, filled in from reference TRBV19 and TRBJ2-5, reads DGGITQSPKYLFRKEGQNVTLSCEQNLNHDAMYWYRQDPGQGLRLIYYSQIVNDFQKGDIAEGYSVSREKKESFPLTVTSAQKNPTAFYLCASSGQDRQETQYFGPGTRLLVL.

This clonotype was seen many times. The CDR3 DNA is TGTGCCAGCAGCGGGCAACGACAGGGGGCGTTGTACTTC. This sequence encodes CASSGQRQGALYF. The chain joins TRBV5-4 to TRBJ2-7; 10 positions agree with TRBD1. The ends lost 4 bases at V and 12 bases at J; junction bases unmatched: 10. CDR3 size: 13 residues. CDR1 is SGHNT and CDR2 is YYREEE in the germline V gene (reference sequence).

This clonotype has at least ten counts. The chain is built from TRBV27 and TRBJ2-7; D is tentatively TRBD1 or TRBD2 (5 bases each). The CDR3 extends over 12 amino acids. Germline V gives CDR1 MNHEY, CDR2 SMNVEV (reference sequence). V gave up 7 bases and J gave up 3 bases, with 10 bases separating them. The CDR3 region has the DNA TGTGCCAGCACCCTGAGGGGCTACGAGCAGTACTTC. Amino acid sequence: CASTLRGYEQYF.

Worth noting for this clonotype: This could be a read error, since a much larger clone is one nucleotide away. Since no conserved phenylalanine or tryptophan closes the CDR3, a read error is the likely cause. The J gene is TRBJ2-1, the V gene TRBV20-1, with D possibly TRBD2 on 5 matching bases. Deletions cut 2 bases from V and 2 bases from J, with 13 bases between. Germline assignment: CDR1 DFQATT and CDR2 SNEGSKA (reference sequence). The CDR3 is made up of 15 amino acids. The CDR3 nucleotides are TGCAGTGCTAGAATGGCTAGCAGTACCTACAATGAGCAGTTCCTC. Encoded protein: CSARMASSTYNEQFL.

Note on this clonotype: This sequence may be a read error, since a much larger clone differs from it by one base. The genes are TRBV14 and TRBJ2-3, with D hard to call. Germline-derived CDR1 and CDR2 are SGHDN and FVKESK. The ends were cut back, 4 bases at V and 1 base at J, with 6 bases in the middle. The CDR3 consists of 13 residues. The CDR3 DNA is TGTGCCAGCAGCCCCCAACGCACAGATACGCAGTATTTT. Its protein product is CASSPQRTDTQYF.

The chain joins TRBV30 to TRBJ2-7, with 10 bases matching TRBD1. The CDR3 runs 15 residues. After removal of 1 base from V and 6 bases from J, the junction contained 9 bases not matched to a gene. Germline V gene data show CDR1 as GTSNPN and CDR2 as SVGIG (reference sequence). This chain's CDR3 is CAWSGGTGAIGEQYF. For the CDR3, the DNA is TGTGCCTGGAGTGGAGGGACAGGGGCGATCGGCGAGCAGTACTTC.

Details on this clonotype: This may arise from a read error, as a much more abundant clone is one base away. The rearrangement uses TRBV10-1 and TRBJ2-2; maybe TRBD2 (5 bases). This CDR3 comprises 16 residues. CDR1 is WNHNN and CDR2 is SYGVQD in the germline V gene (reference sequence). The CDR3 DNA reads as TGCGCCTGCAGTGAGACGCGGGTGGGGAACACCGGGGAGCTGTTTTTT. Translated: CACSETRVGNTGELFF.

This clonotype was observed at least ten times. The chain combines TRBV10-2 with TRBJ2-3; 12 bases fit TRBD2. Per germline, CDR1 WSHSY and CDR2 SAAADI. This CDR3 has 16 amino acids. J lost 4 bases, V lost 4 bases, and 6 bases had no gene match. The CDR3 DNA reads as TGCGCCAGCAGTGGACTTCTAGCGGGAGGGGCAGATACGCAGTATTTT. Translated: CASSGLLAGGADTQYF.

This clonotype was found many times. The chain links TRBV6-1 to TRBJ1-6; possibly TRBD1 for D (6 bases). The ends were cut back, 7 bases at V and 7 bases at J, with 14 bases in the middle. CDR3 size: 14 residues. Per germline, CDR1 MNHNS and CDR2 SASEGT. The chain's CDR3 is CASNRQDVNSPLHF. The CDR3 nucleotides read TGTGCCAGCAACCGACAGGACGTAAATTCACCCCTCCACTTT.

This clonotype was detected ten times or more. The rearrangement joins TRBV6-4 to TRBJ2-5; D unresolved. This CDR3 spans 13 amino acids. Germline loops: CDR1 MRHNA, CDR2 SNTAGT. Trimming cost V 5 bases and J 1 base, with 8 bases left between them. The CDR3 region is CASSRTAQETQYF. CDR3 sequence (DNA): TGTGCCAGCAGTCGGACGGCCCAAGAGACCCAGTACTTC.

This chain's CDR3 is CATTQDPNEKLFF. CDR3 nucleotides: TGTGCCACCACACAGGACCCGAATGAAAAACTGTTTTTT. The genes are TRBV5-4 and TRBJ1-4; a weak D match, TRBD1 (5 bases). CDR1 is SGHNT, CDR2 YYREEE, per germline (reference sequence). Trimming pared 9 bases from V and 5 bases from J, leaving 14 bases between. The CDR3 contains 13 residues.

Only a few counts were recorded for this clonotype. The V and J genes are TRBV28 and TRBJ2-7; 7 nucleotides agree with TRBD1. The germline CDR1 and CDR2 sequences are MDHEN and SYDVKM. The CDR3 spans 13 residues. V lost 4 bases to trimming and J lost 3 bases; unmatched junction nucleotides: 3. The DNA for the CDR3 is TGTGCCAGCAGTTGGGACAGTATCTACGAGCAGTACTTC. Protein: CASSWDSIYEQYF.

Many counts were recorded for this clonotype. V is TRBV20-1 and J is TRBJ2-3; D gene ambiguous. The CDR3 has 13 residues. Trimming removed 0 bases from V and 2 bases from J, with 6 bases in between. Germline CDR1 reads DFQATT; CDR2 reads SNEGSKA (reference sequence). CDR3 in amino acids: CSARDLNTDTQYF. In DNA form, the CDR3 reads TGCAGTGCTAGAGATCTTAACACAGATACGCAGTATTTT.

This clonotype was found many times. The V call is TRBV5-8, the J call TRBJ2-7, with 8 bases aligning to TRBD2. Germline assignment: CDR1 SGHTS and CDR2 YDEGEE. V shed 5 bases, J shed 0 bases, and the junction held 10 bases outside the gene matches. CDR3 size: 16 residues. The CDR3 DNA sequence: TGTGCCAGCAGTTTTAAACTAGCGGCAAGCTCCTACGAGCAGTACTTC. Its protein product is CASSFKLAASSYEQYF.

This clonotype was found many times. The chain couples TRBV14 to TRBJ2-7; possible D gene TRBD1, 5 bases. Germline V lookup: CDR1 SGHDN, CDR2 FVKESK. Trimming took off 4 bases at V and 0 bases at J, with 19 bases between the two ends. The CDR3 covers 17 residues. As DNA, the CDR3 is TGTGCCAGCAGCCTTGAAGGGGAAATCGCCGGCTCCTACGAGCAGTACTTC. Translating gives CASSLEGEIAGSYEQYF.

Many counts were recorded for this clonotype. The chain recombines TRBV25-1 with TRBJ2-5; tentative D call: TRBD2 (5 bases). Germline V gene sequence: CDR1 MGHDK, CDR2 SYGVNS. The V end was cut by 3 bases, the J end by 0 bases, with 23 bases between. The CDR3 is made up of 19 amino acids. Written as DNA, the CDR3 is TGTGCCAGCAGTGAGTTGAACGGAGCGGATAGTCATTACCAAGAGACCCAGTACTTC. Protein product: CASSELNGADSHYQETQYF.

This clonotype was counted a single time. Since a much larger clone is just one base distant, this may be a read error. This sequence joins TRBV4-2 and TRBJ2-3, with no clear D. Per germline, CDR1 LGHNA and CDR2 YNFKEQ. The CDR3 consists of 15 residues. The CDR3 DNA is TGTGCCCGCAGCCAAGATCATGACCAGGCAGATACGCAGTATTTT. Translating gives CARSQDHDQADTQYF.

This clonotype has only a few counts. The chain employs TRBV18 and TRBJ2-2; D might be TRBD2 (5 bases). Trimming pared 4 bases from V and 2 bases from J, leaving 14 bases between. CDR1 is KGHSH and CDR2 is LQKENI in the germline V gene. This CDR3 region has 16 residues. CDR3 DNA: TGTGCCAGCTCACGCGCCCCAAGCGGCAACACCGGGGAGCTGTTTTTT. It yields the protein CASSRAPSGNTGELFF.

Notes on this clonotype: This sequence may be a read error, since a much larger clone differs from it by one base. This chain links TRBV12-3 or TRBV12-4 with TRBJ2-1; 10 bases align to TRBD2. The CDR3 consists of 15 residues. In DNA, the CDR3 is TGTGCCAGCAGTTCATCGGGACTAGCGTACAATGAGCAGTCCTTC. Protein: CASSSSGLAYNEQSF.